What follows are 30 T cell receptor beta chains derived from one specimen sequenced in a study of CD8 T cells in Susac syndrome. A quantity of roughly 0.5 to 1 ug RNA underwent reverse transcription using random hexamers. Via MiXCR, TCRdb re-called the immunoSEQ multiplex PCR reads, giving one row per CDR3 protein. The sample includes just under 150,000 distinct CDR3 sequences, 94% of them seen just once. The specimen sequenced was CD4+ T cells from PBMCs. Receptors originate from a human donor in good health.

This chain uses TRBV7-9 with TRBJ2-4, with D perhaps matching TRBD1 (7 bases). V lost 6 bases to trimming and J lost 8 bases, with 23 bases between them. Germline-derived CDR1 and CDR2 are SEHNR and FQNEAQ (reference sequence). The CDR3 has 16 amino acids. Here the CDR3 reads CASRPWTGRGWDIQYF. The CDR3 coding sequence is TGTGCCAGCAGACCCTGGACAGGTCGGGGGTGGGACATTCAGTACTTC.

This clonotype showed up just once. V is TRBV20-1 and J is TRBJ2-1; no firm D call. Trimming cost V 0 bases and J 3 bases, with 12 bases left between them. Germline V gene data show CDR1 as DFQATT and CDR2 as SNEGSKA (reference sequence). The CDR3 is 15 amino acids. CDR3 sequence (DNA): TGCAGTGCTAGAGATAGCCGGGCAGTCTACAATGAGCAGTTCTTC. Protein: CSARDSRAVYNEQFF.

A few counts support this clonotype. The chain employs TRBV12-3 or TRBV12-4 and TRBJ2-3; maybe TRBD1 (6 bases). V lost 5 bases and J lost 2, with 14 bases in between. The CDR3 covers 15 residues. The CDR3 coding sequence is TGTGCCAGCAGTCCCGGGACAACATCCACAGATACGCAGTATTTT. Translated, it gives CASSPGTTSTDTQYF.

The chain uses TRBV5-6 and TRBJ2-3, with a possible D match to TRBD2 (6 bases). Germline CDR1 is SGHDT and CDR2 is YYEEEE. This CDR3 region has 13 residues. Trimming removed 3 bases from V and 3 bases from J, with 8 bases in between. CDR3 nucleotide sequence: TGTGCCAGCAGCTCGGCGGGGACAGATACGCAGTATTTT. The encoded protein is CASSSAGTDTQYF.

This chain uses TRBV6-6 with TRBJ2-7, with D maybe TRBD2 (5 bases). Germline CDR1 MNHNY, CDR2 SVGAGI (reference sequence). This CDR3 has 13 amino acids. The V end lost 7 bases, the J end lost 2 bases, and 12 bases lay between the germline ends. CDR3: CASKERAAYEQYF. DNA for the CDR3: TGTGCCAGCAAGGAGAGGGCCGCCTACGAGCAGTACTTC.

The V gene is TRBV9, the J gene TRBJ1-2; 7 bases are shared with TRBD1. CDR3 size: 16 residues. The germline V gene encodes CDR1 SGDLS and CDR2 YYNGEE. J lost 4 bases, V lost 0 bases, and 9 bases had no gene match. Written as DNA, the CDR3 is TGTGCCAGCAGCGTAGCTAGGGACAGACCAAGCTATGGCTACACCTTC. This translates into CASSVARDRPSYGYTF.

The chain links TRBV5-4 to TRBJ1-1, with D uncertain. CDR3 length: 13 amino acids. From germline, CDR1 is SGHNT and CDR2 YYREEE (reference sequence). Trimming took off 5 bases at V and 4 bases at J, with 12 bases between the two ends. This CDR3 is CASSREVGTEAFF. As DNA, the CDR3 is TGTGCCAGCAGTCGTGAGGTGGGCACTGAAGCTTTCTTT.

The genes are TRBV7-6 and TRBJ2-5; the match to TRBD2 covers 7 bases. V lost 1 base, J lost 5 bases, and 10 bases stayed unmatched. Germline assignment: CDR1 SGHVS and CDR2 FNYEAQ. This CDR3 region has 16 residues. The CDR3 region has the DNA TGTGCCAGCAGCTTAGGAGGGAGGGGTAGCGCGGAGACCCAGTACTTC. Translating gives CASSLGGRGSAETQYF.

V gene TRBV19 combines with J gene TRBJ1-2, with 11 bases identical to TRBD1. V trimming: 3 bases; J trimming: 4 bases; junction bases outside the gene matches: 10. This CDR3 is built from 17 residues. Germline V gives CDR1 LNHDA, CDR2 SQIVND (reference sequence). CDR3 in amino acids: CASSMFPRTGGGYGYTF. The CDR3 DNA follows: TGTGCCAGTAGTATGTTTCCGCGGACAGGGGGCGGCTATGGCTACACCTTC.

The genes are TRBV2 and TRBJ2-1; D gene ambiguous. The germline V and J ends were trimmed by 1 base and 4 bases, with 5 bases remaining between them. The CDR3 is 13 residues long. The germline V gene encodes CDR1 SNHLY and CDR2 FYNNEI. This CDR3 reads CASSEDRYNEQFF. CDR3 nucleotides: TGTGCCAGCAGTGAAGACAGATACAATGAGCAGTTCTTC.

This clonotype was detected once. At one boundary the junction diverges from the germline segment, which might be a read error. The J gene is TRBJ2-7, the V gene TRBV18; perhaps TRBD2 as D (5 bases). Per germline, CDR1 KGHSH and CDR2 LQKENI. The CDR3 totals 14 residues. The CDR3: CASSPQRAAYEQYF. The CDR3, as DNA: TGTGCCAGCTCTCCACAGAGGGCGGCCTACGAGCAGTACTTC.

The rearrangement links TRBV7-6 to TRBJ2-7, with D unclear. Looked up from germline, CDR1 is SGHVS and CDR2 is FNYEAQ. V was cut by 1 base and J by 1 base, with 5 bases left in between. CDR3 length: 13 residues. This CDR3 reads CASSLDLSYEQYF. CDR3 DNA: TGTGCCAGCAGCTTAGATCTTTCCTACGAGCAGTACTTC.

The J gene is TRBJ2-7, the V gene TRBV20-1; 11 bases agree with TRBD2. V lost 6 bases and J lost 3; bases outside the gene matches: 4. Germline V CDR1 and CDR2: DFQATT, SNEGSKA (reference sequence). The CDR3 spans 13 residues. The CDR3 loop is CSALTSGGYEQYF. The DNA for the CDR3 is TGCAGTGCACTCACTAGCGGGGGCTACGAGCAGTACTTC.

This clonotype appeared a single time. As DNA, the CDR3 is TGTGCCAGCTCACCAACGGGACAGGGGGCAATGAACACTGAAGCTTTCTTT. It translates to CASSPTGQGAMNTEAFF. The chain has TRBV18 and TRBJ1-1; 12 nucleotides line up with TRBD1. Germline assignment: CDR1 KGHSH and CDR2 LQKENI. The V segment lost 2 bases and the J segment 0 bases; nucleotides outside the gene matches: 4. The CDR3 contains 17 residues.

The V call is TRBV30, the J call TRBJ1-1; possible D gene TRBD1, 6 bases. This CDR3 comprises 11 residues. Looked up from germline, CDR1 is GTSNPN and CDR2 is SVGIG (reference sequence). Trimming took off 5 bases at V and 11 bases at J, with 15 bases between the two ends. The CDR3 spells CAWLQGWSAFF. The CDR3 bases are TGTGCCTGGCTACAGGGATGGAGTGCTTTCTTT.

The J gene is TRBJ2-2, the V gene TRBV28; D gene unclear. This CDR3 region has 13 residues. Per the germline V gene, CDR1 is MDHEN and CDR2 is SYDVKM. V was pared by 4 bases and J by 8 bases, with 11 bases between. The CDR3 loop reads CASSSGSRGELFF. The DNA of the CDR3 is TGTGCCAGCAGTTCTGGGTCACGAGGGGAGCTGTTTTTT.

The chain uses TRBV19 and TRBJ2-2; no clear D gene. This CDR3 is 13 amino acids long. The V and J ends lost 7 bases and 0 bases respectively, with 6 bases between them. Germline V lookup: CDR1 LNHDA, CDR2 SQIVND (reference sequence). The CDR3 coding sequence is TGTGCCAGTATCGGGCCGAACACCGGGGAGCTGTTTTTT. The encoded protein is CASIGPNTGELFF.

The rearrangement links TRBV7-6 to TRBJ2-4; D not certain. Germline V gene data show CDR1 as SGHVS and CDR2 as FNYEAQ. The CDR3 spans 15 residues. V was trimmed by 1 base and J by 0 bases, leaving 7 bases between them. The CDR3: CASSLDRVAKNIQYF. The CDR3 DNA reads as TGTGCCAGCAGCTTAGACAGAGTAGCCAAAAACATTCAGTACTTC.

V gene TRBV27 combines with J gene TRBJ1-2, with D tentatively TRBD1 (5 bases). Per the germline V gene, CDR1 is MNHEY and CDR2 is SMNVEV (reference sequence). V was trimmed by 0 bases and J by 1 base, leaving 9 bases between them. CDR3 size: 15 residues. The CDR3 here is CASSLSGTGNYGYTF. The CDR3 region has the DNA TGTGCCAGCAGTTTATCGGGGACCGGTAACTATGGCTACACCTTC.

The chain combines TRBV4-1 with TRBJ2-3; D call uncertain. CDR1 MGHRA and CDR2 YSYEKL come from the germline V gene. V lost 2 bases and J lost 2, with 5 bases in between. This CDR3 is built from 13 residues. The CDR3 here is CASSQPFTDTQYF. The CDR3 coding sequence is TGCGCCAGCAGCCAACCTTTCACAGATACGCAGTATTTT.

This sequence joins TRBV20-1 and TRBJ2-5, with D unresolved. Germline lookup yields CDR1 DFQATT and CDR2 SNEGSKA (reference sequence). V lost 5 bases and J lost 5, with 9 bases in between. The CDR3 is 11 residues long. CDR3: CSAYPRETQYF. DNA for the CDR3: TGCAGTGCTTACCCGCGGGAGACCCAGTACTTC.

This chain links TRBV7-8 with TRBJ2-1; TRBD2 aligns across 10 bases. CDR3 length equals 18 residues. V lost 1 base and J lost 5; bases outside the gene matches: 11. Germline V gene lookup returns CDR1 SGHVS and CDR2 FQNEAQ. CDR3 protein: CASSLDVIGTSADNEQFF. The DNA for the CDR3 is TGTGCCAGCAGCTTAGACGTAATCGGGACTAGCGCAGACAATGAGCAGTTCTTC.

This chain connects TRBV5-1 to TRBJ1-2; 7 nucleotides line up with TRBD1. The germline CDR1 and CDR2 sequences are SGHRS and YFSETQ. There are 14 residues in the CDR3. The trim removed 4 bases at V and 2 bases at J, leaving 5 bases unmatched. Here the CDR3 DNA reads TGCGCCAGCAGCATGACAGGGACAAACTATGGCTACACCTTC. Its protein product is CASSMTGTNYGYTF. Full variable domain (missing parts from reference TRBV5-1 and TRBJ1-2): KAGVTQTPRYLIKTRGQQVTLSCSPISGHRSVSWYQQTPGQGLQFLFEYFSETQRNKGNFPGRFSGRQFSNSRSEMNVSTLELGDSALYLCASSMTGTNYGYTFGSGTRLTVV.

The rearrangement joins TRBV4-1 to TRBJ2-1; perhaps D is TRBD1 or TRBD2 (5 bases each). Looked up from germline, CDR1 is MGHRA and CDR2 is YSYEKL. The CDR3 spans 13 residues. The V end lost 6 bases, the J end lost 4 bases, and 10 bases lay between the germline ends. This CDR3 reads CASRRDLYNEQFF. Written as DNA, the CDR3 is TGCGCCAGCAGACGGGACCTTTACAATGAGCAGTTCTTC.

This clonotype has a single count. The V call is TRBV29-1, the J call TRBJ1-1, with a possible D match to TRBD1 (6 bases). Per the germline V gene, CDR1 is SQVTM and CDR2 is ANQGSEA. The V and J ends lost 5 bases and 4 bases respectively, with 14 bases between them. The CDR3 is 13 residues long. The CDR3 DNA is TGCAGCGTTAACAGGGTTCTCGTCACTGAAGCTTTCTTT. It encodes CSVNRVLVTEAFF. Supplemented by reference TRBV29-1 and TRBJ1-1, the full variable domain reads SAVISQKPSRDICQRGTSLTIQCQVDSQVTMMFWYRQQPGQSLTLIATANQGSEATYESGFVIDKFPISRPNLTFSTLTVSNMSPEDSSIYLCSVNRVLVTEAFFGQGTRLTVV.

V usage is TRBV7-3 and J usage is TRBJ2-3; D possibly corresponds to TRBD2 (6 bases). CDR3 length: 13 residues. Germline V lookup: CDR1 SGHTA, CDR2 FQGTGA. V gave up 7 bases and J gave up 1 base, with 9 bases separating them. The CDR3 loop is CASTGEGTDTQYF. CDR3 nucleotides: TGTGCCAGCACGGGAGAGGGCACAGATACGCAGTATTTT.

This chain joins TRBV12-3 or TRBV12-4 and TRBJ2-1, with D unclear. Trimming took off 8 bases at V and 8 bases at J, with 16 bases between the two ends. This CDR3 is 13 amino acids long. Here the CDR3 reads CASYTDLQDEQFF. The DNA for the CDR3 is TGTGCCAGCTACACGGACCTGCAAGATGAGCAGTTCTTC.

This clonotype appeared a single time. The CDR3 DNA sequence: TGTGCCAGCGCGAGCCGGGGGGGCAATCAGCCCCAGCATTTT. Amino acids: CASASRGGNQPQHF. This chain connects TRBV6-5 to TRBJ1-5, with a weak D call TRBD1 (5 bases). The V end was cut by 8 bases, the J end by 2 bases, with 13 bases between. CDR1 is MNHEY, CDR2 SVGAGI, per germline. CDR3 length: 14 residues.

The chain employs TRBV7-9 and TRBJ2-7, with 10 bases aligning to TRBD2. Germline V gives CDR1 SEHNR, CDR2 FQNEAQ (reference sequence). J lost 4 bases, V lost 6 bases, and 21 bases had no gene match. CDR3 length: 19 residues. CDR3 sequence: CASRSQDGSGRRGWYEQYF. CDR3 sequence (DNA): TGTGCCAGCAGGTCCCAAGACGGTAGCGGGAGGAGAGGCTGGTACGAGCAGTACTTC. Complete variable domain (other parts from reference TRBV7-9 and TRBJ2-7): DTGVSQNPRHKITKRGQNVTFRCDPISEHNRLYWYRQTLGQGPEFLTYFQNEAQLEKSRLLSDRFSAERPKGSFSTLEIQRTEQGDSAMYLCASRSQDGSGRRGWYEQYFGPGTRLTVT.

The chain is built from TRBV2 and TRBJ2-3, with 10 bases that match TRBD1. The V and J ends lost 6 bases and 2 bases, in that order; junction bases with no gene match: 5. The V gene's germline CDR1 is SNHLY and CDR2 FYNNEI. The CDR3 is 15 amino acids. The CDR3 is CASSPGQGYTDTQYF. CDR3 DNA sequence: TGTGCCAGCAGCCCGGGACAGGGGTACACAGATACGCAGTATTTT.